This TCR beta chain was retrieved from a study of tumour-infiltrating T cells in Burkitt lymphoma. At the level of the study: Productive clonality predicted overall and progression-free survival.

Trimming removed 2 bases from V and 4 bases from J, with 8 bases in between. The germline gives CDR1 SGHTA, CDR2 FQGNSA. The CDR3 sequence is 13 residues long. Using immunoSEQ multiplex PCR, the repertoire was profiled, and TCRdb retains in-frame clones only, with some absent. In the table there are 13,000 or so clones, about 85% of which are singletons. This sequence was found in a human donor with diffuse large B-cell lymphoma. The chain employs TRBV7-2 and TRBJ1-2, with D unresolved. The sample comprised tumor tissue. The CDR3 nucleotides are TGTGCCAGCAGCTTATCTACAGCCTATGGCTACACCTTC. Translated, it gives CASSLSTAYGYTF.